This T cell receptor beta chain emerged from a study of blood T cell repertoires in COVID-19. Germline V CDR1 and CDR2: SGHNT, YYREEE (reference sequence). CDR3 length: 16 residues. Trimming cost V 7 bases and J 12 bases, with 31 bases left between them. Sequenced by immunoSEQ multiplex PCR; TCRdb stores in-frame clones only, minus some. The data contain approximately 140,000 clones, 87% of them singletons. The specimen sequenced was peripheral blood. The receptor was derived from a woman in her sixties or seventies with active or convalescent COVID-19. This sequence joins TRBV5-4 and TRBJ1-1; TRBD1 might be the D (5 bases). CDR3 in DNA: TGTGCCAGCCGGGGGGACGCAGCTTCAGGGTTAGGTGGGACTTTCTTT. This codes for CASRGDAASGLGGTFF.